The 14 T cell receptor beta chains below were found in one sample sequenced in a study of tumor-infiltrating lymphocytes in primary liver carcinoma. It was from about 21-30 mg of unsorted bulk tissue that RNA and DNA were co-extracted. A constant-region primer served to make TCR beta cDNA from roughly 540 ng total RNA. The TCR beta library was amplified through three nested multiplex PCR rounds in a modified ARM-PCR procedure. The first two PCR rounds used TRBV1-TRBV30 forward primers with a C-beta reverse primer, about 10 cycles each. Using its own MiXCR run on the multiplex PCR reads, TCRdb lists one record per CDR3 protein. The sample lists about 20,000 distinct CDR3 sequences; 79% were seen once. Sequencing input: liver tumor tissue from sampling region 4. Subset of the sample: tumor region T4, right-lateral pole. The receptor set was obtained from a woman aged 30 to 39 with primary liver carcinoma and hepatitis B virus infection.

Regarding this clonotype: The junction departs from germline at one end; a sequencing error may be responsible. The chain couples TRBV10-3 to TRBJ2-5; no definite D call. CDR1 is ENHRY and CDR2 is SYGVKD in the germline V gene. The CDR3 consists of 15 residues. The CDR3 is CAISESVTRRETQYF. The CDR3 DNA follows: TGTGCCATCAGCGAGTCAGTTACCAGACGAGAGACCCAGTACTTC.

Points on this clonotype: At one end the junction does not follow the germline gene, possibly because of a read error. The chain joins TRBV7-9 to TRBJ2-7; unclear D gene. CDR3 length: 14 residues. Germline V CDR1 and CDR2: SEHNR, FQNEAQ (reference sequence). CDR3 protein: CASSLPTYRYELYF. The CDR3 region has the DNA TGTGCCAGCAGCCTCCCGACTTACCGCTACGAGCTGTACTTC.

Turning to this clonotype: One junction end disagrees with the germline gene, perhaps due to a read error. The gene calls are TRBV12-3 or TRBV12-4 and TRBJ2-1; 7 bases agree with TRBD2. The CDR3 length is 15 residues. The CDR3 reads CASSLSRTRGLERFF. DNA of the CDR3: TGTGCCAGCAGCCTGTCCAGGACTAGAGGACTTGAGCGGTTCTTC.

As concerns this clonotype: One end of the junction fails to match germline, which may point to a read error. This chain joins TRBV6-1 and TRBJ1-2, with D uncertain. The CDR3 is 18 residues long. Germline V gene data show CDR1 as MNHNS and CDR2 as SASEGT. CDR3 in amino acids: CACSERFLVLRPNYGYTF. The CDR3 DNA is TGTGCCTGCAGTGAACGGTTCCTGGTCCTTAGACCTAATTATGGCTACACCTTC.

As to this clonotype: A junction boundary mismatches the germline segment, possibly from a read error. CDR3 DNA: TGTGCAATCAGTGAGTGGGCTACCAGACAAGGGACCCAGTACTTC. This sequence encodes CAISEWATRQGTQYF. The rearrangement joins TRBV10-3 to TRBJ2-5; D uncertain. The CDR3 totals 15 residues. Looked up from germline, CDR1 is ENHRY and CDR2 is SYGVKD.

Details on this clonotype: At one end the junction does not follow the germline gene, possibly because of a read error. V gene TRBV4-3 combines with J gene TRBJ1-2; D might be TRBD1 (5 bases). The CDR3 runs to 20 residues. The V gene's germline CDR1 is LGHNA and CDR2 YSLEER. The CDR3 nucleotides read TGTGCCATCAACCAAGGCGAAGGAAGGGGCAGGACCGCTACTAACTATGGCTACACCTTC. It is translated as CAINQGEGRGRTATNYGYTF.

Comments on this clonotype: At one of its ends the junction is not consistent with the germline gene, which may arise from a read error. This chain joins TRBV11-2 and TRBJ2-5, with a possible D match to TRBD2 (6 bases). Per the germline V gene, CDR1 is SGHAT and CDR2 is FQNNGV. The CDR3 sequence is 14 residues long. The DNA for the CDR3 is TGTGCCAACAGCTCCCTGGGGAGCTGGGAGGCCCAGCACTTC. Residues: CANSSLGSWEAQHF.

Notes on this clonotype: As the CDR3 is not closed by the conserved phenylalanine or tryptophan, this likely results from a read error. The DNA is left out, because the CDR3 cannot be placed on it with certainty; the CDR3 is given as TCRdb lists it. The chain uses TRBV11-1 and TRBJ2-2. Germline loops: CDR1 SGHAT, CDR2 FQDESV (reference sequence). The CDR3 has 16 amino acids, counting both end residues. The CDR3 here is CASSKVMAEVSGELFL.

As concerns this clonotype: Relative to the germline gene, one junction end is altered; a read error may explain this. The chain employs TRBV29-1 and TRBJ2-6, with D perhaps given as TRBD1 or TRBD2 (6 bases each). CDR3 size: 14 residues. Per germline, CDR1 SQVTM and CDR2 ANQGSEA. In DNA form, the CDR3 reads TGCAGCGCCCCCGACGCTTGGGGGGCCAGCGTCCTGACTTTC. This gives the protein CSAPDAWGASVLTF.

CDR3 DNA: TGTGCCAGCAGTGGCGTTGCGAGAGGGACTGGAAACACCATATATTTT. Protein: CASSGVARGTGNTIYF. This chain uses TRBV12-3 or TRBV12-4 with TRBJ1-3; no definite D call. V was clipped by 5 bases and J by 2 bases, with 16 bases between them. CDR3 length: 16 residues.

For this clonotype: Given the absence of the conserved phenylalanine or tryptophan at the CDR3 end, a read error is likely. The chain couples TRBV7-3 to TRBJ2-5; D may be TRBD2 (6 bases). The CDR3 sequence is 15 residues long. CDR1 is SGHTA, CDR2 FQGTGA, per germline. V was shortened by 4 bases and J by 3 bases, with 15 bases between the two germline ends. CDR3 region: CASSSTSWSKETQYL. CDR3 in DNA: TGTGCCAGCAGCTCAACTAGCTGGAGTAAAGAGACCCAGTACCTC.

This clonotype was counted only a few times. This clone may be a read error of a much larger clone one base away. The chain links TRBV4-1 to TRBJ2-7; D may correspond to TRBD1 or TRBD2 (6 bases each). The CDR3 totals 15 residues. The V gene's germline CDR1 is MGHRA and CDR2 YSYEKL. The CDR3, as DNA: TGCGCCAGCGGCCAGGGGAGAGGAGGGAGAGGCGAGCAGTACTTC. It is translated as CASGQGRGGRGEQYF.

This clonotype is medium-sized in the sample. The chain couples TRBV4-1 to TRBJ2-1; the D is unclear. CDR1 and CDR2 (germline): MGHRA, YSYEKL. Trimming cost V 0 bases and J 0 bases, with 15 bases left between them. CDR3 length equals 18 residues. Here the CDR3 reads CASSQEWVPQSSYNEQFF. The CDR3 region has the DNA TGCGCCAGCAGCCAAGAATGGGTCCCCCAGAGCTCCTACAATGAGCAGTTCTTC.

In the case of this clonotype: Its ends do not fully match the called genes, so a read error is possible. This chain uses TRBV12-3 or TRBV12-4 with TRBJ2-3; the D gene is possibly TRBD2 (5 bases). The CDR3 runs to 15 residues. CDR3 sequence reads: CASSFPPHSADTQCF. The DNA for the CDR3 is TGTGCCAGCAGCTTTCCCCCTCATAGCGCAGATACGCAGTGTTTT.